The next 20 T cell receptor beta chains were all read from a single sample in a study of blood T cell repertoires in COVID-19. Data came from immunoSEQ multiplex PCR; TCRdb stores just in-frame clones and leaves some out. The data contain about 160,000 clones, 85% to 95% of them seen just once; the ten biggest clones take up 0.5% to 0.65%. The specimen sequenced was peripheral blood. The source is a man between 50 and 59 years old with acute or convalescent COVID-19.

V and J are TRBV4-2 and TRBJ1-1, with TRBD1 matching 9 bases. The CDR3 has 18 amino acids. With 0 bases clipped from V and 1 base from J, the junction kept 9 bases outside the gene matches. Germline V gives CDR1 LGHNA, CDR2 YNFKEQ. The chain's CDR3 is CASSQDLGQGTGNTEAFF. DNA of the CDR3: TGTGCCAGCAGCCAAGATTTAGGACAGGGGACGGGGAACACTGAAGCTTTCTTT.

CDR3: CASRAGQGAWETQYF. The CDR3 DNA sequence: TGTGCCAGCAGAGCGGGACAGGGGGCTTGGGAGACCCAGTACTTC. V gene TRBV6-5 combines with J gene TRBJ2-5; 12 nucleotides align to TRBD1. Germline CDR1 and CDR2: MNHEY and SVGAGI. Trimming cost V 6 bases and J 5 bases; bases outside gene matches: 7. The CDR3 loop spans 15 amino acids.

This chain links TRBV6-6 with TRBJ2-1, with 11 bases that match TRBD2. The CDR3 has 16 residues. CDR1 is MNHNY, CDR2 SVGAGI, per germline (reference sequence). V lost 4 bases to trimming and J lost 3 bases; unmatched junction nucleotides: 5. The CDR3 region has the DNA TGTGCCAGCAGTTCACTAGCGGGGGACTTCTACAATGAGCAGTTCTTC. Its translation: CASSSLAGDFYNEQFF.

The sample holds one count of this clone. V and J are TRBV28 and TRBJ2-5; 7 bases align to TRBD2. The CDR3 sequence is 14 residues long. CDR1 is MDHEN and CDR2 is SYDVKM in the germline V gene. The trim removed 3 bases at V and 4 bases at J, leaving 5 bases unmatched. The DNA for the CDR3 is TGTGCCAGCAGTTTGGGGGGGGGATCAGAGACCCAGTACTTC. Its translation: CASSLGGGSETQYF.

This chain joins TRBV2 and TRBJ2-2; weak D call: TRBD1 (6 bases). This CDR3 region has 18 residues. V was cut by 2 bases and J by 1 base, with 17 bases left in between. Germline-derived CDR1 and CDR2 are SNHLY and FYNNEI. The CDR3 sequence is CASSEKVTRGENTGELFF. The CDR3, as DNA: TGTGCCAGCAGTGAAAAGGTCACCAGGGGAGAGAACACCGGGGAGCTGTTTTTT.

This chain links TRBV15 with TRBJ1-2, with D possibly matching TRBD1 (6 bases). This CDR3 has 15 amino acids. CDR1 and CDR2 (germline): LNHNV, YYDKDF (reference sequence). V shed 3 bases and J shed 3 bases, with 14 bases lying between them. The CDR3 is CATSSGGQVYYGYTF. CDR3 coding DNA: TGTGCCACCAGCAGCGGGGGGCAGGTCTACTATGGCTACACCTTC.

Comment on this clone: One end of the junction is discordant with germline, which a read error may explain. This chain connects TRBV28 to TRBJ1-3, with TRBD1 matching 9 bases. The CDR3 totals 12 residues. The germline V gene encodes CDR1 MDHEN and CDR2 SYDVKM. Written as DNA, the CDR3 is TGTGCCAGCAGTACGGGACAGGGCGCCGCACATTTT. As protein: CASSTGQGAAHF.

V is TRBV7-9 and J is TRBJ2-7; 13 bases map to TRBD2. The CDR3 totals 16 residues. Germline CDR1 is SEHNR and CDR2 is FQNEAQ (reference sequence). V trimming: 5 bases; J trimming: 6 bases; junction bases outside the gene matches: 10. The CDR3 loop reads CASSARTSGSGSEQYF. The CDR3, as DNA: TGTGCCAGCAGCGCCCGGACTAGCGGGAGTGGCAGCGAGCAGTACTTC.

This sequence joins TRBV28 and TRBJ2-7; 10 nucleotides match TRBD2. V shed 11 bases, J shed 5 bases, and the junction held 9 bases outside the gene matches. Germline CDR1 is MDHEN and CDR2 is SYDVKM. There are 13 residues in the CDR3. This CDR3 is CACRLAGVDEQYF. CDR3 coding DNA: TGTGCCTGCCGCCTAGCGGGAGTCGACGAGCAGTACTTC.

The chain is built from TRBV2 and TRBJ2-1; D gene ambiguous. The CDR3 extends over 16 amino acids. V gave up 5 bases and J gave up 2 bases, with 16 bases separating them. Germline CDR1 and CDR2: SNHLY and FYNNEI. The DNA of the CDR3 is TGTGCCAGCAGTCGTACTGTTCCAAACCCCTACAATGAGCAGTTCTTC. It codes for CASSRTVPNPYNEQFF. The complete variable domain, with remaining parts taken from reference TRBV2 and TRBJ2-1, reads EPEVTQTPSHQVTQMGQEVILRCVPISNHLYFYWYRQILGQKVEFLVSFYNNEISEKSEIFDDQFSVERPDGSNFTLKIRSTKLEDSAMYFCASSRTVPNPYNEQFFGPGTRLTVL.

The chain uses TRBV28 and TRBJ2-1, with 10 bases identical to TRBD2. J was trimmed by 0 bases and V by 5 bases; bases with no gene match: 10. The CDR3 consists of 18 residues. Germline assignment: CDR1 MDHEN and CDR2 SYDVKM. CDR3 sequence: CASSTRLAGPSSYNEQFF. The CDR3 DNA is TGTGCCAGCAGTACAAGACTAGCGGGTCCGAGCTCCTACAATGAGCAGTTCTTC.

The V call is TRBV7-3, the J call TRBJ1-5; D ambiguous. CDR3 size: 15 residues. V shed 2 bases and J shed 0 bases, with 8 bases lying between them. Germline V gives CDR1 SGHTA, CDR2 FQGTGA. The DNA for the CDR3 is TGTGCCAGCAGCTTACTCCAGGATAGCAATCAGCCCCAGCATTTT. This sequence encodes CASSLLQDSNQPQHF.

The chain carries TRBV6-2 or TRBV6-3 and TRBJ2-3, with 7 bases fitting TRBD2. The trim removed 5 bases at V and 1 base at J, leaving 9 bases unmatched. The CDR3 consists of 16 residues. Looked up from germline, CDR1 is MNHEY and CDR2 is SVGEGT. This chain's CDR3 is CASSPWGGSGTDTQYF. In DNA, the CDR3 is TGTGCCAGCAGTCCCTGGGGCGGGAGTGGCACAGATACGCAGTATTTT.

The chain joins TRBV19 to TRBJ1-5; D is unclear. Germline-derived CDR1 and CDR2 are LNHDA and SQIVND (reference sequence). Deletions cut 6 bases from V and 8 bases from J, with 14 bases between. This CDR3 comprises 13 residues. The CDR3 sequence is CASSPNFGEPQHF. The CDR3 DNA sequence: TGTGCCAGTAGCCCTAACTTCGGGGAGCCCCAGCATTTT.

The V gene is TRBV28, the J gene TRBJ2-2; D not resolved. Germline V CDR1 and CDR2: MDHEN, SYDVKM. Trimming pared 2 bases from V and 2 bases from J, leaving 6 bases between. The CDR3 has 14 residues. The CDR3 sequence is CASSLSRNTGELFF. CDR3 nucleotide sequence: TGTGCCAGCAGTTTAAGCCGTAACACCGGGGAGCTGTTTTTT.

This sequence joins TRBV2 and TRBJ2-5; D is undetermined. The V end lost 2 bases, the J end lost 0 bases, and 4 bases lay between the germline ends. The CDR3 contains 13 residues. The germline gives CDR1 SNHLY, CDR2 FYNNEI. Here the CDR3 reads CASSEQDQETQYF. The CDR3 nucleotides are TGTGCCAGCAGTGAACAGGACCAAGAGACCCAGTACTTC. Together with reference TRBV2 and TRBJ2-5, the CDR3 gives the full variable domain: EPEVTQTPSHQVTQMGQEVILRCVPISNHLYFYWYRQILGQKVEFLVSFYNNEISEKSEIFDDQFSVERPDGSNFTLKIRSTKLEDSAMYFCASSEQDQETQYFGPGTRLLVL.

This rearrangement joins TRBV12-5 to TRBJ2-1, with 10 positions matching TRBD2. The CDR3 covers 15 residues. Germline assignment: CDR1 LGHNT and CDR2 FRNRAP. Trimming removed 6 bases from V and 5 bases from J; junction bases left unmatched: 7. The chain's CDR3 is CASGVAGGFHNEQFF. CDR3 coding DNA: TGTGCTAGTGGGGTAGCGGGAGGATTCCACAATGAGCAGTTCTTC. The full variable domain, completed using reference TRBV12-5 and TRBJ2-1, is DARVTQTPRHKVTEMGQEVTMRCQPILGHNTVFWYRQTMMQGLELLAYFRNRAPLDDSGMPKDRFSAEMPDATLATLKIQPSEPRDSAVYFCASGVAGGFHNEQFFGPGTRLTVL.

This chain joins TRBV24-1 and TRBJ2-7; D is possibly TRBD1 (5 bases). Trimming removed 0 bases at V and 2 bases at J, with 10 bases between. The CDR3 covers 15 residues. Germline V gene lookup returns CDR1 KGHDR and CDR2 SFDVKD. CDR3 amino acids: CATSDLLARAYEQYV. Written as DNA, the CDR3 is TGTGCCACCAGTGATTTGTTGGCCAGGGCCTACGAGCAGTACGTC.

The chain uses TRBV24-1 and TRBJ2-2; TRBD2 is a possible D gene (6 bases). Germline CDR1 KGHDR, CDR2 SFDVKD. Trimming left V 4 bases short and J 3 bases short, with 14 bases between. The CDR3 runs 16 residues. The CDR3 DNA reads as TGTGCCACCAGTGACACTAGCCGGGGAGACACCGGGGAGCTGTTTTTT. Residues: CATSDTSRGDTGELFF.

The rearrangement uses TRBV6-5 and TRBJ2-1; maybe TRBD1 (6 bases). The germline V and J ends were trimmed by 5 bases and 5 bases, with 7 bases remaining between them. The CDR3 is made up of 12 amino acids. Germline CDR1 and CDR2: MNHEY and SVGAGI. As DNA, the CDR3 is TGTGCCAGCAGTAGGGACAACAATGAGCAGTTCTTC. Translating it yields CASSRDNNEQFF.